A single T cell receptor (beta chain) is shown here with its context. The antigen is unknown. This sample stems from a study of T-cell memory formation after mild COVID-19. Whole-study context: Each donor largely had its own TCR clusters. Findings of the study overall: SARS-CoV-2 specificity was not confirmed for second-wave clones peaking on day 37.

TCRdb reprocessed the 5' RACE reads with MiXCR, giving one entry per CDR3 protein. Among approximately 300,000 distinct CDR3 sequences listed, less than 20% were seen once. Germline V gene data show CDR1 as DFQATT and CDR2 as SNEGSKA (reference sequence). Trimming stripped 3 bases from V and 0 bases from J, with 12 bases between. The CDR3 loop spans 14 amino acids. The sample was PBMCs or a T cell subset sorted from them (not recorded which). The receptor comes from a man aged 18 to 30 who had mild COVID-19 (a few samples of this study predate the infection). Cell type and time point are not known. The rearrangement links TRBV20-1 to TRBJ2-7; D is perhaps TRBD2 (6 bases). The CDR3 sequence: CSARVGGLSYEQYF. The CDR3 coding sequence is TGCAGTGCTAGGGTCGGGGGTCTCTCCTACGAGCAGTACTTC.